Below are 20 T cell receptor beta chains sequenced from a single sample in a study of T cells in Graves' hyperthyroidism and ophthalmopathy. Authors of the study amplified TCR beta CDR3 regions from RNA transcripts. HTBI primers were the set used in a first-round RT-PCR of the TCR CDR3. TCRdb analysed the multiplex PCR reads with MiXCR anew, one entry per CDR3 protein. The sample has about 350,000 distinct CDR3 sequences; 15% to 20% are singletons. Source material: blood. The receptors were gathered from a woman aged 40 to 50 with Graves' ophthalmopathy.

This clonotype was found many times. The genes are TRBV27 and TRBJ2-2; the D gene is possibly TRBD1 (5 bases). The CDR3 length is 17 residues. Germline assignment: CDR1 MNHEY and CDR2 SMNVEV (reference sequence). V lost 2 bases and J 5 bases, leaving 18 bases between the germline ends. The CDR3 region has the DNA TGTGCCAGCAGTTTAAGGGGTAGCTCGTTAGCTACCGGGGAGCTGTTTTTT. It translates to CASSLRGSSLATGELFF.

Ten or more counts support this clonotype. The V gene is TRBV19, the J gene TRBJ2-2; D remains unclear. This CDR3 has 14 amino acids. The germline gives CDR1 LNHDA, CDR2 SQIVND (reference sequence). Trimming cost V 5 bases and J 6 bases, with 13 bases left between them. CDR3: CASSARSRSGELFF. The CDR3, as DNA: TGTGCCAGTAGTGCCAGGAGTCGGTCCGGGGAGCTGTTTTTT.

This clonotype came up once. The junction shows a germline mismatch at one end, possibly a read error. This chain joins TRBV7-2 and TRBJ1-5, with D possibly being TRBD1 (6 bases). The CDR3 spans 15 residues. Germline values: CDR1 SGHTA, CDR2 FQGNSA. The chain's CDR3 is CASSLVLGANQPQLF. The DNA of the CDR3 is TGTGCCAGCAGCTTAGTACTGGGGGCGAATCAGCCCCAGCTTTTT.

This clonotype was counted many times. CDR3 residues: CASSLPGEGIEAFF. In DNA form, the CDR3 reads TGTGCCAGCAGCTTACCTGGAGAGGGCATTGAAGCTTTCTTT. The V and J genes are TRBV7-9 and TRBJ1-1; D unresolved. Per germline, CDR1 SEHNR and CDR2 FQNEAQ (reference sequence). The V and J ends lost 2 bases and 7 bases respectively, with 14 bases between them. The CDR3 runs to 14 residues. The full variable domain, rest sourced from reference TRBV7-9 and TRBJ1-1, is DTGVSQNPRHKITKRGQNVTFRCDPISEHNRLYWYRQTLGQGPEFLTYFQNEAQLEKSRLLSDRFSAERPKGSFSTLEIQRTEQGDSAMYLCASSLPGEGIEAFFGQGTRLTVV.

This clonotype was detected many times. The V gene is TRBV19, the J gene TRBJ1-5; 8 bases fit TRBD1. Germline V CDR1 and CDR2: LNHDA, SQIVND (reference sequence). This CDR3 is built from 18 residues. V was pared by 5 bases and J by 1 base, with 13 bases of the junction left unmatched. CDR3 loop: CASSGRQGAGLSNQPQHF. The CDR3 nucleotides read TGTGCCAGTAGTGGGAGGCAGGGGGCCGGGCTCAGCAATCAGCCCCAGCATTTT.

This clonotype was detected ten times or more. CDR3 region: CASRSTITGRRPLYSREQYF. The CDR3 nucleotides read TGTGCCAGCAGATCCACTATAACGGGGAGGCGTCCCCTCTACTCTCGCGAGCAGTACTTC. The V call is TRBV28, the J call TRBJ2-7; D might be TRBD2 (6 bases). Germline V gene sequence: CDR1 MDHEN, CDR2 SYDVKM. V lost 6 bases and J lost 6, with 36 bases in between. The CDR3 runs 20 residues. Full variable domain (remainder filled in from reference TRBV28 and TRBJ2-7): DVKVTQSSRYLVKRTGEKVFLECVQDMDHENMFWYRQDPGLGLRLIYFSYDVKMKEKGDIPEGYSVSREKKERFSLILESASTNQTSMYLCASRSTITGRRPLYSREQYFGPGTRLTVT.

This clonotype was observed at least ten times. The chain links TRBV19 to TRBJ1-1; TRBD1 agrees at 7 bases. The CDR3 consists of 12 residues. Germline values: CDR1 LNHDA, CDR2 SQIVND (reference sequence). V lost 6 bases and J lost 6; bases outside the gene matches: 4. The CDR3 protein is CASRAQGSEAFF. The DNA for the CDR3 is TGTGCCAGTAGGGCACAGGGGTCTGAAGCTTTCTTT.

This clonotype was recorded many times. The chain carries TRBV3-1 and TRBJ2-7; tentatively, D is TRBD2 (5 bases). Germline V CDR1 and CDR2: LGHDT, YNNKEL (reference sequence). The V and J ends lost 1 base and 6 bases respectively, with 10 bases between them. The length of the CDR3 is 13 residues. This CDR3 is CASSQAEVGEQYF. For the CDR3, the DNA is TGTGCCAGCAGCCAAGCGGAGGTAGGCGAGCAGTACTTC.

This clonotype was found a few times. The rearrangement links TRBV13 to TRBJ1-2; no clear D gene. CDR3 length equals 16 residues. Germline loops: CDR1 PRHDT, CDR2 FYEKMQ (reference sequence). Trimming left V 3 bases short and J 0 bases short, with 14 bases between. CDR3 DNA sequence: TGTGCCAGCAGCTTCGAGCAGCCGGAAGCTAACTATGGCTACACCTTC. Its translation: CASSFEQPEANYGYTF.

This chain connects TRBV12-3 or TRBV12-4 to TRBJ2-7, with 8 bases fitting TRBD1. CDR3 length equals 14 residues. With 6 bases clipped from V and 1 base from J, the junction kept 5 bases outside the gene matches. CDR3 in amino acids: CASSDRGSSYEQYF. CDR3 DNA: TGTGCCAGCAGCGACAGGGGTTCATCCTACGAGCAGTACTTC.

This clonotype was observed at least ten times. The V and J genes are TRBV7-2 and TRBJ1-5; the D gene is possibly TRBD1 (6 bases). Per the germline V gene, CDR1 is SGHTA and CDR2 is FQGNSA. Trimming stripped 4 bases from V and 4 bases from J, with 11 bases between. This CDR3 region has 14 residues. Here the CDR3 reads CASSSDSKNQPQHF. CDR3 bases: TGTGCCAGCAGCTCGGACAGCAAAAATCAGCCCCAGCATTTT.

Many counts were recorded for this clonotype. The V gene is TRBV7-8, the J gene TRBJ2-7; no definite D call. This CDR3 contains 15 residues. V was cut by 2 bases and J by 6 bases, with 17 bases left in between. Germline values: CDR1 SGHVS, CDR2 FQNEAQ. CDR3 in amino acids: CASSLMSLLAREQYF. CDR3 DNA sequence: TGTGCCAGCAGCTTAATGAGCTTACTCGCGCGCGAGCAGTACTTC.

This clonotype was picked up many times. The rearrangement uses TRBV29-1 and TRBJ2-7; D is possibly TRBD1 or TRBD2 (5 bases each). Germline loops: CDR1 SQVTM, CDR2 ANQGSEA. The germline V and J ends were trimmed by 7 bases and 5 bases, with 18 bases remaining between them. The CDR3 runs 13 residues. CDR3 sequence (DNA): TGCAGCGCACGGGGCACTCCCGCCGACGAGCAGTACTTC. Its protein is CSARGTPADEQYF.

This clonotype was counted at least ten times. The gene calls are TRBV20-1 and TRBJ1-2; 8 bases fit TRBD1. This CDR3 has 15 residues. J lost 7 bases, V lost 6 bases, and 16 bases had no gene match. Germline assignment: CDR1 DFQATT and CDR2 SNEGSKA (reference sequence). As DNA, the CDR3 is TGCAGTGCCCGGGAAAGGACAGGGAAGGTTGGTGGCTACACCTTC. Amino acid sequence: CSARERTGKVGGYTF.

The V and J genes are TRBV19 and TRBJ1-2, with unresolved D. The length of the CDR3 is 11 residues. V dropped 5 bases and J dropped 7 bases, with 8 bases sitting between them. CDR1 is LNHDA, CDR2 SQIVND, per germline (reference sequence). The CDR3, as DNA: TGTGCCAGTAGTGAACCCCGTGGCTACACCTTC. It codes for CASSEPRGYTF.

This clonotype was seen more than once but under ten times. The CDR3 spells CASSPDFMNTEAFF. The CDR3 DNA sequence: TGTGCCAGCTCACCAGACTTCATGAACACTGAAGCTTTCTTT. The genes are TRBV18 and TRBJ1-1, with no clear D. Germline V gene lookup returns CDR1 KGHSH and CDR2 LQKENI. The length of the CDR3 is 14 residues. V was shortened by 2 bases and J by 0 bases, with 7 bases between the two germline ends.

This clonotype was counted many times. J is TRBJ1-1 and V is TRBV6-1; 9 bases map to TRBD1. CDR1 and CDR2 (germline): MNHNS, SASEGT. J lost 6 bases, V lost 5 bases, and 13 bases had no gene match. This CDR3 comprises 16 residues. The CDR3 here is CASSQRIQGAASEAFF. Here the CDR3 DNA reads TGTGCCAGCAGTCAAAGAATACAGGGGGCTGCTTCTGAAGCTTTCTTT.

This clonotype was picked up many times. This chain joins TRBV12-3 or TRBV12-4 and TRBJ1-1; TRBD1 is a possible D gene (5 bases). Trimming removed 4 bases at V and 0 bases at J, with 12 bases between. The CDR3 is made up of 15 amino acids. The CDR3 DNA reads as TGTGCCAGCAGTTGGGACGGGGTAATGAACACTGAAGCTTTCTTT. It yields the protein CASSWDGVMNTEAFF.

The V call is TRBV11-2, the J call TRBJ2-7, with 10 bases matching TRBD2. Germline-derived CDR1 and CDR2 are SGHAT and FQNNGV. V was clipped by 4 bases and J by 4 bases; unmatched bases: 4. The CDR3 spans 14 residues. The CDR3 DNA sequence: TGTGCCAGCAGCTCACTAGCGGGAAGGTACGAGCAGTACTTC. Its translation: CASSSLAGRYEQYF. The whole variable domain, remainder taken from reference TRBV11-2 and TRBJ2-7, is EAGVAQSPRYKIIEKRQSVAFWCNPISGHATLYWYQQILGQGPKLLIQFQNNGVVDDSQLPKDRFSAERLKGVDSTLKIQPAKLEDSAVYLCASSSLAGRYEQYFGPGTRLTVT.

This clonotype occurred many times. The chain links TRBV20-1 to TRBJ2-5; maybe TRBD2 (6 bases). The germline V gene encodes CDR1 DFQATT and CDR2 SNEGSKA (reference sequence). CDR3 size: 15 residues. Trimming cost V 3 bases and J 5 bases, with 19 bases left between them. Here the CDR3 DNA reads TGCAGTGCTAGGCCGATCTCAAGGGCGGGGGAGACCCAGTACTTC. Protein: CSARPISRAGETQYF.